These 19 T cell receptor beta chains originate from one sample sequenced in a study of blood T cell repertoires in COVID-19. This table comes from immunoSEQ multiplex PCR, and its TCRdb copy is limited to in-frame clones, with some not included. Of about 24,000 clones in the sample, 82% were seen once. The sequencing input was peripheral blood. These receptors all stem from a human donor in a cohort sampled during active COVID-19.

This chain joins TRBV9 and TRBJ2-7; 7 nucleotides agree with TRBD1. The germline V gene has CDR1 SGDLS and CDR2 YYNGEE. The length of the CDR3 is 16 residues. With 4 bases clipped from V and 4 bases from J, the junction kept 14 bases outside the gene matches. CDR3 DNA sequence: TGTGCCAGCAGCCCGTACCTATCCAGGGGGAAGTACGAGCAGTACTTC. This sequence encodes CASSPYLSRGKYEQYF.

This chain connects TRBV28 to TRBJ2-1, with TRBD2 matching 13 bases. Losses at the gene ends were 5 bases for V and 8 bases for J; bases not matched to a gene: 9. Germline CDR1 MDHEN, CDR2 SYDVKM. This CDR3 comprises 16 residues. CDR3 protein: CASSPPLAGGNDEQFF. The CDR3, as DNA: TGTGCCAGCAGTCCCCCACTAGCGGGAGGGAACGATGAGCAGTTCTTC.

The chain joins TRBV5-8 to TRBJ1-3; TRBD1 matches at 8 bases. The CDR3 covers 15 residues. From germline, CDR1 is SGHTS and CDR2 YDEGEE. V lost 3 bases, J lost 2 bases, and 4 bases stayed unmatched. The CDR3 here is CASSSGDRTGNTIYF. The CDR3 DNA is TGTGCCAGCAGCTCGGGGGACAGGACTGGAAACACCATATATTTT. Combining the CDR3 with reference TRBV5-8 and TRBJ1-3 gives the whole variable domain EAGVTQSPTHLIKTRGQQATLRCSPISGHTSVYWYQQALGLGLQFLLWYDEGEERNRGNFPPRFSGRQFPNYSSELNVNALELEDSALYLCASSSGDRTGNTIYFGEGSWLTVV.

This clone was counted between two and nine times. The rearrangement joins TRBV2 to TRBJ1-1, with 8 bases identical to TRBD1. V shed 7 bases, J shed 1 base, and the junction held 2 bases outside the gene matches. CDR3 length: 13 residues. CDR1 and CDR2 from the germline V gene are SNHLY and FYNNEI. DNA of the CDR3: TGTGCCAGCACGGGACAGGAGAACACTGAAGCTTTCTTT. Translation: CASTGQENTEAFF.

The V and J genes are TRBV7-3 and TRBJ2-2; TRBD2 aligns across 9 bases. Germline V gene sequence: CDR1 SGHTA, CDR2 FQGTGA. The CDR3 covers 17 residues. The V gene end was trimmed by 0 bases and the J gene end by 7 bases; junction bases not matched to a gene: 9. DNA for the CDR3: TGTGCCAGCAGCTTAACGACAGGTAGCGGGAGAATCGGGGAGCTGTTTTTT. This translates into CASSLTTGSGRIGELFF. Filled out from reference TRBV7-3 and TRBJ2-2, the complete variable domain reads GAGVSQTPSNKVTEKGKYVELRCDPISGHTALYWYRQSLGQGPEFLIYFQGTGAADDSGLPNDRFFAVRPEGSVSTLKIQRTERGDSAVYLCASSLTTGSGRIGELFFGEGSRLTVL.

The gene calls are TRBV27 and TRBJ2-2, with 11 bases aligning to TRBD2. The CDR3 sequence is 18 residues long. The germline gives CDR1 MNHEY, CDR2 SMNVEV (reference sequence). V lost 3 bases to trimming and J lost 6 bases; unmatched junction nucleotides: 12. CDR3 in amino acids: CASSFSSYSGGASGELFF. The CDR3, as DNA: TGTGCCAGCAGTTTTTCTTCCTATAGCGGGGGGGCGTCCGGGGAGCTGTTTTTT.

The chain couples TRBV25-1 to TRBJ1-1; D is unclear. CDR3 size: 16 residues. Trimming stripped 3 bases from V and 5 bases from J, with 19 bases between. Germline V gives CDR1 MGHDK, CDR2 SYGVNS. This CDR3 is CASSDSGRGFLTEAFF. The CDR3, as DNA: TGTGCCAGCAGTGATTCAGGCCGGGGTTTTTTGACTGAAGCTTTCTTT. The full variable domain, in which reference TRBV25-1 and TRBJ1-1 provide the parts outside the CDR3, is EADIYQTPRYLVIGTGKKITLECSQTMGHDKMYWYQQDPGMELHLIHYSYGVNSTEKGDLSSESTVSRIRTEHFPLTLESARPSHTSQYLCASSDSGRGFLTEAFFGQGTRLTVV.

J is TRBJ1-5 and V is TRBV27, with 8 bases matching TRBD1. Germline CDR1 MNHEY, CDR2 SMNVEV (reference sequence). The CDR3 runs to 14 residues. The V segment lost 4 bases and the J segment 9 bases; nucleotides outside the gene matches: 8. CDR3 coding DNA: TGTGCCAGCAGTTCCAGACAGGGGAACTCGCCCCAGCATTTT. Residues: CASSSRQGNSPQHF.

In the case of this clone: This specimen includes other DNA sequences encoding the same CDR3. V usage is TRBV27 and J usage is TRBJ2-1; TRBD2 is a possible D gene (7 bases). This CDR3 region has 17 residues. The V and J ends lost 6 bases and 1 base respectively, with 19 bases between them. CDR1 is MNHEY and CDR2 is SMNVEV in the germline V gene (reference sequence). CDR3 DNA: TGTGCCAGCAGCCTTAGGGGGGGGCGGGGGTCCTACAATGAGCAGTTCTTC. It yields the protein CASSLRGGRGSYNEQFF.

CDR3 nucleotide sequence: TGTGCCAGCAGCCCGGGACAGAGGAACTATGGCTACACCTTC. The encoded protein is CASSPGQRNYGYTF. The chain couples TRBV3-1 (or the pseudogene TRBV3-2) to TRBJ1-2, with 7 bases matching TRBD1. The CDR3 sequence is 14 residues long. Germline CDR1 LGHDT, CDR2 YNNKEL (reference sequence). V shed 4 bases, J shed 2 bases, and the junction held 4 bases outside the gene matches.

V gene TRBV5-6 combines with J gene TRBJ2-7, with D possibly matching TRBD1 (5 bases). Trimming took 7 bases from V and 6 from J, leaving 20 bases between them. The CDR3 spans 14 residues. CDR1 is SGHDT, CDR2 YYEEEE, per germline. Written as DNA, the CDR3 is TGTGCCAGCCTCGCCGGCGGAGATGGGGCCGAGCAGTACTTC. Its protein product is CASLAGGDGAEQYF.

The rearrangement links TRBV3-1 (or the pseudogene TRBV3-2) to TRBJ2-7; 7 nucleotides line up with TRBD1. J was trimmed by 9 bases and V by 2 bases; bases with no gene match: 4. This CDR3 contains 12 residues. CDR1 is LGHDT and CDR2 is YNNKEL in the germline V gene (reference sequence). The chain's CDR3 is CASSQIRDRQYF. The CDR3 DNA is TGTGCCAGCAGCCAAATACGGGACAGGCAGTACTTC.

This chain connects TRBV28 to TRBJ1-4, with a weak D call TRBD1 (5 bases). Germline assignment: CDR1 MDHEN and CDR2 SYDVKM. The CDR3 loop spans 13 amino acids. The V gene lost 2 bases and the J gene lost 11 bases, with 12 bases spanning the gap. The CDR3, as DNA: TGTGCCAGCAGTTTAGGCCGGGGGGGGAAACTGTTTTTT. The encoded protein is CASSLGRGGKLFF.

The chain is built from TRBV6-5 and TRBJ1-4; D remains ambiguous. The V end lost 9 bases, the J end lost 0 bases, and 8 bases lay between the germline ends. Germline assignment: CDR1 MNHEY and CDR2 SVGAGI. This CDR3 has 13 amino acids. CDR3 nucleotide sequence: TGTGCCAGTACCGGGGCAACTAATGAAAAACTGTTTTTT. The encoded protein is CASTGATNEKLFF.

This clone was recorded a few times. This chain joins TRBV5-5 and TRBJ2-2; 11 bases align to TRBD2. The CDR3 loop spans 17 amino acids. The germline V gene encodes CDR1 SGHKS and CDR2 YYEKEE (reference sequence). V was pared by 1 base and J by 7 bases, with 9 bases of the junction left unmatched. For the CDR3, the DNA is TGTGCCAGCAGCTTGAGGCGGGGACTAGCGGTTGGCGGGGAGCTGTTTTTT. Protein product: CASSLRRGLAVGGELFF.

The chain couples TRBV4-3 to TRBJ2-7; 10 positions agree with TRBD1. Germline V gives CDR1 LGHNA, CDR2 YSLEER. After removal of 0 bases from V and 2 bases from J, the junction contained 4 bases not matched to a gene. This CDR3 contains 16 residues. Written as DNA, the CDR3 is TGCGCCAGCAGCCAAGATGCTGGACAGGGGGCCTACGAGCAGTACTTC. This codes for CASSQDAGQGAYEQYF.

The genes are TRBV5-4 and TRBJ1-1; TRBD1 agrees at 7 bases. Trimming removed 2 bases from V and 0 bases from J; junction bases left unmatched: 1. The CDR3 has 14 amino acids. Germline values: CDR1 SGHNT, CDR2 YYREEE (reference sequence). CDR3 region: CASSLQGMNTEAFF. In nucleotides, the CDR3 is TGTGCCAGCAGCTTACAGGGGATGAACACTGAAGCTTTCTTT.

The chain employs TRBV13 and TRBJ2-6; D perhaps matches TRBD2 (6 bases). This CDR3 comprises 18 residues. V was clipped by 5 bases and J by 0 bases, with 17 bases between them. Germline CDR1 is PRHDT and CDR2 is FYEKMQ (reference sequence). CDR3 residues: CASSLGLHPGSGANVLTF. The CDR3 DNA sequence: TGTGCCAGCAGCCTGGGACTCCACCCGGGCTCTGGGGCCAACGTCCTGACTTTC.

This rearrangement joins TRBV2 to TRBJ2-1, with 13 bases identical to TRBD2. Germline loops: CDR1 SNHLY, CDR2 FYNNEI. After removal of 6 bases from V and 8 bases from J, the junction contained 13 bases not matched to a gene. The CDR3 length is 17 residues. The CDR3 bases are TGTGCCAGCAGGGACCCCCGGACTAGCGGGAGAGGGGATGAGCAGTTCTTC. Translating it yields CASRDPRTSGRGDEQFF.